The 28 T cell receptor beta chains presented below share a single source sample, sequenced in a study of siplizumab effects on memory and regulatory T cells. The data were produced by immunoSEQ multiplex PCR, yet TCRdb's version contains in-frame clones alone and is incomplete. The sample has around 100,000 clones, more than 85% seen once. Sequences were obtained from CD4+ T cells sorted from blood. All receptors come from a human donor in good health.

This CDR3 is CASSRGGAVETQYF. The CDR3, as DNA: TGTGCCAGCAGCCGCGGGGGGGCGGTGGAGACCCAGTACTTC. V gene TRBV9 combines with J gene TRBJ2-5; 9 nucleotides line up with TRBD2. Germline CDR1 SGDLS, CDR2 YYNGEE. V was pared by 4 bases and J by 5 bases, with 6 bases of the junction left unmatched. CDR3 length equals 14 residues.

The gene calls are TRBV5-1 and TRBJ1-1, with D perhaps matching TRBD1 (5 bases). Germline assignment: CDR1 SGHRS and CDR2 YFSETQ. There are 15 residues in the CDR3. Trimming removed 0 bases at V and 1 base at J, with 10 bases between. CDR3 residues: CASSLGSGSNTEAFF. CDR3 DNA sequence: TGCGCCAGCAGCTTGGGCTCAGGGTCGAACACTGAAGCTTTCTTT.

The chain carries TRBV19 and TRBJ2-3; TRBD1 agrees at 10 bases. Looked up from germline, CDR1 is LNHDA and CDR2 is SQIVND (reference sequence). V dropped 5 bases and J dropped 3; count of bases not matched to a gene: 5. The CDR3 extends over 15 amino acids. The CDR3 DNA is TGTGCCAGTAGTGACCGGGACAGGGGTACAGATACGCAGTATTTT. As protein: CASSDRDRGTDTQYF. The full variable domain, its missing parts supplied by reference TRBV19 and TRBJ2-3, is DGGITQSPKYLFRKEGQNVTLSCEQNLNHDAMYWYRQDPGQGLRLIYYSQIVNDFQKGDIAEGYSVSREKKESFPLTVTSAQKNPTAFYLCASSDRDRGTDTQYFGPGTRLTVL.

The rearrangement joins TRBV4-2 to TRBJ2-7, with TRBD1 matching 8 bases. CDR1 LGHNA and CDR2 YNFKEQ come from the germline V gene. J was trimmed by 6 bases and V by 1 base; bases with no gene match: 11. This CDR3 region has 16 residues. The CDR3 sequence: CASSQVVPGGAGEQYF. The CDR3 coding sequence is TGTGCCAGCAGCCAAGTTGTCCCAGGGGGCGCGGGCGAGCAGTACTTC.

Here the CDR3 DNA reads TGTGCCAGCAGTTACTCGGGACAGGGGGCTGGAAACACCATATATTTT. Translating it yields CASSYSGQGAGNTIYF. The chain joins TRBV6-5 to TRBJ1-3, with 11 bases matching TRBD1. Germline trimming cut 0 bases from V and 2 bases from J; bases unmatched to any gene: 0. Germline-derived CDR1 and CDR2 are MNHEY and SVGAGI. CDR3 length equals 16 residues.

V gene TRBV5-1 combines with J gene TRBJ2-3, with D maybe TRBD1 (5 bases). Germline CDR1 SGHRS, CDR2 YFSETQ. V was pared by 0 bases and J by 6 bases, with 14 bases between. This CDR3 has 15 residues. Here the CDR3 DNA reads TGCGCCAGCAGCTTGGTGGGCCAGGGAAAGGATACGCAGTATTTT. Amino acid sequence: CASSLVGQGKDTQYF.

The rearrangement joins TRBV6-5 to TRBJ2-5, with 7 bases fitting TRBD1. The end of the DNA fits TRBJ2-7 better, so the J call may be wrong. CDR3 length: 15 residues. Germline-derived CDR1 and CDR2 are MNHEY and SVGAGI. CDR3 region: CASSYSGQSTYEQYF. The CDR3 nucleotides are TGTGCCAGCAGTTACTCGGGACAGTCAACCTACGAGCAGTACTTC.

The chain uses TRBV25-1 and TRBJ2-6; D is unresolved. V was shortened by 3 bases and J by 0 bases, with 6 bases between the two germline ends. Looked up from germline, CDR1 is MGHDK and CDR2 is SYGVNS. This CDR3 has 15 residues. The CDR3 sequence: CASSEINSGANVLTF. CDR3 in DNA: TGTGCCAGCAGTGAGATTAACTCTGGGGCCAACGTCCTGACTTTC.

The V gene is TRBV9, the J gene TRBJ1-5; D not certain. Germline V gene sequence: CDR1 SGDLS, CDR2 YYNGEE. Trimming removed 4 bases at V and 4 bases at J, with 12 bases between. CDR3 length: 14 amino acids. The DNA of the CDR3 is TGTGCCAGCAGCCTCGGAACGGCGAATCAGCCCCAGCATTTT. It translates to CASSLGTANQPQHF.

The rearrangement joins TRBV6-5 to TRBJ1-1; TRBD1 might be the D (5 bases). Germline-derived CDR1 and CDR2 are MNHEY and SVGAGI. The germline V and J ends were trimmed by 6 bases and 7 bases, with 12 bases remaining between them. This CDR3 contains 12 residues. DNA of the CDR3: TGTGCCAGCAGCTCCCGGGACTATGAAGCTTTCTTT. Protein sequence: CASSSRDYEAFF.

The J gene is TRBJ2-1, the V gene TRBV5-8; 7 bases align to TRBD1. V gave up 0 bases and J gave up 5 bases; unmatched junction bases: 5. Germline V lookup: CDR1 SGHTS, CDR2 YDEGEE. The CDR3 extends over 15 amino acids. The CDR3 DNA sequence: TGTGCCAGCAGCTTGGGACAGGGTTTCCACAATGAGCAGTTCTTC. It yields the protein CASSLGQGFHNEQFF.

V gene TRBV7-3 combines with J gene TRBJ2-5, with D possibly being TRBD2 (6 bases). The CDR3 is made up of 13 amino acids. V shed 5 bases and J shed 4 bases, with 11 bases lying between them. Germline V CDR1 and CDR2: SGHTA, FQGTGA. As DNA, the CDR3 is TGTGCCAGCAGCGCGGGACTGCGAGAGACCCAGTACTTC. It yields the protein CASSAGLRETQYF.

The chain is built from TRBV7-2 and TRBJ2-5; D is perhaps TRBD1 (6 bases). Trimming removed 3 bases at V and 3 bases at J, with 11 bases between. CDR1 is SGHTA and CDR2 is FQGNSA in the germline V gene. This CDR3 region has 14 residues. In DNA, the CDR3 is TGTGCCAGCAGCTTCTCGGCAGGGGAAGAGACCCAGTACTTC. Amino acids: CASSFSAGEETQYF.

The chain couples TRBV2 to TRBJ2-7, with TRBD1 identical over 9 bases. V was clipped by 8 bases and J by 9 bases; unmatched bases: 5. This CDR3 region has 11 residues. Germline CDR1 SNHLY, CDR2 FYNNEI. CDR3 nucleotides: TGTGCCAGCCCGGGACAGGGAGGGCAGTACTTC. This sequence encodes CASPGQGGQYF.

This chain joins TRBV13 and TRBJ1-1; D is possibly TRBD1 (6 bases). The CDR3 covers 15 residues. Trimming took off 3 bases at V and 3 bases at J, with 14 bases between the two ends. CDR1 is PRHDT and CDR2 is FYEKMQ in the germline V gene (reference sequence). The chain's CDR3 is CASSFGQLKDTEAFF. The CDR3 DNA is TGTGCCAGCAGCTTCGGACAGCTAAAGGACACTGAAGCTTTCTTT.

This chain links TRBV10-2 with TRBJ2-5, with 10 bases aligning to TRBD2. In germline, CDR1 is WSHSY, CDR2 SAAADI. V shed 4 bases and J 4 bases; nucleotides not matched to a gene: 6. The CDR3 runs 15 residues. The chain's CDR3 is CASSGASGGGETQYF. Written as DNA, the CDR3 is TGCGCCAGCAGTGGGGCTAGCGGGGGCGGAGAGACCCAGTACTTC.

The V and J genes are TRBV5-1 and TRBJ1-3, with D possibly matching TRBD1 (5 bases). CDR1 and CDR2 from the germline V gene are SGHRS and YFSETQ. The CDR3 has 16 residues. V was pared by 0 bases and J by 2 bases, with 12 bases between. The CDR3 loop reads CASSLESMGAGNTIYF. As DNA, the CDR3 is TGCGCCAGCAGCTTGGAGTCTATGGGGGCTGGAAACACCATATATTTT. The full variable domain, with the rest looked up from reference TRBV5-1 and TRBJ1-3, is KAGVTQTPRYLIKTRGQQVTLSCSPISGHRSVSWYQQTPGQGLQFLFEYFSETQRNKGNFPGRFSGRQFSNSRSEMNVSTLELGDSALYLCASSLESMGAGNTIYFGEGSWLTVV.

As concerns this clone: One end of the junction varies from germline; a read error may be responsible. The chain uses TRBV2 and TRBJ2-1; D unresolved. The CDR3 is 11 residues long. Germline CDR1 reads SNHLY; CDR2 reads FYNNEI. The CDR3, as DNA: TGTGCCAGCAGTGAGACGAATAGTAGGGTCTTC. Its protein product is CASSETNSRVF.

The chain combines TRBV25-1 with TRBJ2-2; D remains ambiguous. Trimming removed 6 bases from V and 0 bases from J, with 11 bases in between. CDR1 and CDR2 (germline): MGHDK, SYGVNS. CDR3 length equals 15 residues. DNA of the CDR3: TGTGCCAGCAGCCCTGGATCCCCGAACACCGGGGAGCTGTTTTTT. Translated, it gives CASSPGSPNTGELFF.

This chain connects TRBV27 to TRBJ2-2; possible D gene TRBD1, 8 bases. Trimming took 4 bases from V and 4 from J, leaving 16 bases between them. This CDR3 has 16 amino acids. CDR1 and CDR2 (germline): MNHEY, SMNVEV (reference sequence). Written as DNA, the CDR3 is TGTGCCAGCAGTTCCTACAGGGGGGGGAGCACCGGGGAGCTGTTTTTT. It encodes CASSSYRGGSTGELFF.

V usage is TRBV6-5 and J usage is TRBJ1-3; 7 bases are shared with TRBD1. The CDR3 is 15 residues long. CDR1 and CDR2 from the germline V gene are MNHEY and SVGAGI. J lost 7 bases, V lost 6 bases, and 12 bases had no gene match. The CDR3 sequence is CASRQTKTGRNTIYF. The CDR3 DNA is TGTGCCAGCAGACAAACAAAGACAGGGAGGAACACCATATATTTT.

The chain couples TRBV4-2 to TRBJ2-3; 11 bases line up with TRBD2. CDR1 and CDR2 from the germline V gene are LGHNA and YNFKEQ. This CDR3 contains 18 residues. V lost 1 base, J lost 4 bases, and 10 bases stayed unmatched. CDR3 region: CASSQGLLSGGEADTQYF. The CDR3 nucleotides are TGTGCCAGCAGCCAAGGACTGCTTAGCGGGGGGGAGGCAGATACGCAGTATTTT.

V usage is TRBV27 and J usage is TRBJ1-1; TRBD1 agrees at 10 bases. From germline, CDR1 is MNHEY and CDR2 SMNVEV (reference sequence). CDR3 size: 17 residues. J was trimmed by 5 bases and V by 8 bases; bases with no gene match: 17. This CDR3 is CASSFRSTGGAKTEAFF. CDR3 DNA: TGTGCCAGCTCTTTCCGGTCGACAGGGGGCGCGAAAACTGAAGCTTTCTTT.

The rearrangement links TRBV10-3 to TRBJ1-4; D remains unclear. CDR3 size: 12 residues. The germline V gene has CDR1 ENHRY and CDR2 SYGVKD. V was trimmed by 3 bases and J by 8 bases, leaving 7 bases between them. CDR3 region: CAISEKAEKLFF. The CDR3 region has the DNA TGTGCCATCAGTGAAAAGGCCGAAAAACTGTTTTTT.

The genes are TRBV20-1 and TRBJ1-1; D possibly corresponds to TRBD1 (6 bases). CDR3 length: 11 amino acids. Per germline, CDR1 DFQATT and CDR2 SNEGSKA (reference sequence). Trimming took 4 bases from V and 8 from J, leaving 11 bases between them. The CDR3 DNA reads as TGCAGTGCTACTACAGGGCGGGAAGCTTTCTTT. Amino acids: CSATTGREAFF.

For the CDR3, the DNA is TGTGCCAGCAGCGCGGGACCACAGGGCCCGGCGTATTTT. Its translation: CASSAGPQGPAYF. V is TRBV7-9 and J is TRBJ1-3, with a tentative D call TRBD1 (6 bases). Germline lookup yields CDR1 SEHNR and CDR2 FQNEAQ (reference sequence). V lost 5 bases and J 16 bases, leaving 21 bases between the germline ends. The CDR3 consists of 13 residues.

This chain links TRBV5-1 with TRBJ2-6; 8 bases are shared with TRBD1. J gave up 0 bases and V 5 bases, and 1 base lay outside the gene matches. Germline V gene lookup returns CDR1 SGHRS and CDR2 YFSETQ. The CDR3 contains 15 residues. CDR3 region: CASRDRVSGANVLTF. The CDR3 DNA is TGCGCCAGCAGGGACAGGGTCTCTGGGGCCAACGTCCTGACTTTC.

This clone was picked up a small number of times. The chain links TRBV7-9 to TRBJ1-2; D is possibly TRBD1 (5 bases). The CDR3 spans 14 residues. CDR1 and CDR2 (germline): SEHNR, FQNEAQ (reference sequence). Trimming shortened V by 3 bases and J by 1 base, and 9 bases separated the two germline ends. The CDR3 coding sequence is TGTGCCAGCAGCTTCGGGACTGGTAACTATGGCTACACCTTC. The encoded protein is CASSFGTGNYGYTF.